This TCR beta chain was found in a study of blood T cell repertoires in COVID-19. For the study at large: Sample material is recorded as cDNA or gDNA derived from T cells, B-cell-depleted T cells, or PBMCs.

The repertoire was sequenced with immunoSEQ multiplex PCR; TCRdb's copy has only in-frame clones and lacks some. Found here are some 71,000 clones, 90% of them singletons; the top ten hold approximately 5.3%. The junction had 2 bases not matched to a gene; V was cut back by 5 bases and J by 0 bases. This CDR3 has 14 amino acids. Germline CDR1 and CDR2: MNHEY and SVGEGT. This chain links TRBV6-2 or TRBV6-3 with TRBJ1-2, with 8 bases identical to TRBD1. The clonotype comes from a man in his fifties or sixties with acute or convalescent COVID-19. The sequenced material came from peripheral blood. The CDR3 nucleotides read TGTGCCAGCAGTATGACAGGGGCTAACTATGGCTACACCTTC. This translates into CASSMTGANYGYTF.